This TCR beta chain was profiled in a study of shared clonotypes between healthy human individuals. Background on the study: The study drew on a couple of women and a few men aged 18 to 49 as donors. General study points: Larger estimated richness was generally recorded for naive subsets relative to memory subsets.

Generated by immunoSEQ multiplex PCR, the TCRdb table keeps only in-frame clones and is missing some. The table lists roughly 2,000,000 clones, 93% of them singletons. The CDR3 loop spans 12 amino acids. In germline, CDR1 is SGHTA, CDR2 FQGTGA. Trimming removed 2 bases at V and 8 bases at J, with 7 bases between. Terminally differentiated effector memory CD45RA+ cells were excluded by CCR7 positive selection of CD45RO-negative cells. Concerning this clone itself: As yet, its antigen is unknown.

The chain has TRBV7-3 and TRBJ2-1; D assignment may be TRBD1 or TRBD2 (6 bases each). This TCR was recovered from a man aged 18-30 years in good health. Some clones in this sample may be carry-over from other donors' samples. Sequencing was done on a sample of naive CD8+ T cells from PBMCs. As DNA, the CDR3 is TGTGCCAGCAGCTTAGGGGGGCATGAGCAGTTCTTC. Translating it yields CASSLGGHEQFF.